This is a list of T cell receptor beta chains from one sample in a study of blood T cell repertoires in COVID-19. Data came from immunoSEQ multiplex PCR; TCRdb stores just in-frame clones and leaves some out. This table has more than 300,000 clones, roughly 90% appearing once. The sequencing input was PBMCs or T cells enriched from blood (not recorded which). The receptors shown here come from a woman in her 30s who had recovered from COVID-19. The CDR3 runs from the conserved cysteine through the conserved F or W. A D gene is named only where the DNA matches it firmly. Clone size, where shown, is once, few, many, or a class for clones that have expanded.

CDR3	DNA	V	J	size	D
CASSYSGGTWDF	TGTGCCAGCAGTTATTCTGGAGGGACCTGGGACTTC	TRBV27	TRBJ2-7	NA	NA
CASSYGTGGTEAFF	TGTGCCAGCAGCTATGGGACAGGAGGCACTGAAGCTTTCTTT	TRBV7-2	TRBJ1-1	NA	TRBD1
CAISDASGRRTGELFF	TGTGCCATCAGTGACGCTAGCGGGAGAAGGACCGGGGAGCTGTTTTTT	TRBV10-3	TRBJ2-2	NA	TRBD2
CASSIGRGDTIYF	TGTGCCAGTAGTATCGGAAGGGGTGACACCATATATTTT	TRBV19	TRBJ1-3	NA	NA
CASSPLPRAFGEQYF	TGTGCCAGCAGCCCCCTCCCCAGGGCCTTCGGGGAGCAGTACTTC	TRBV7-2	TRBJ2-7	NA	NA
CASSLTPATDTQYF	TGTGCCAGCAGTTTAACCCCTGCGACAGATACGCAGTATTTT	TRBV27	TRBJ2-3	NA	NA
CASSGSSGRAVETQYF	TGTGCCAGCAGCGGATCTAGCGGGAGGGCTGTTGAGACCCAGTACTTC	TRBV28	TRBJ2-5	NA	TRBD2
CASRGGNRGGKYEQFF	TGTGCCAGCAGAGGGGGAAACAGAGGGGGTAAATATGAGCAGTTCTTC	TRBV3-1/TRBV3-2	TRBJ2-1	NA	NA
CASSPDGDRYNEQFF	TGTGCCAGTAGCCCCGATGGGGACAGGTACAATGAGCAGTTCTTC	TRBV19	TRBJ2-1	once	TRBD1
CASSQGRQGNTGELFF	TGTGCTAGCAGCCAGGGTAGACAGGGAAACACCGGGGAGCTGTTTTTT	TRBV7-7	TRBJ2-2	NA	TRBD1
CASSKNPAPDYEQYF	TGTGCCAGCAGCAAGAACCCAGCGCCCGACTACGAGCAGTACTTC	TRBV21-1	TRBJ2-7	NA	NA
CASSPFATNEKLFF	TGTGCCAGCAGTCCGTTCGCAACTAATGAAAAACTGTTTTTT	TRBV7-9	TRBJ1-4	NA	NA
CASSLGSYTEAFF	TGTGCCAGCAGCTTGGGCAGCTACACTGAAGCTTTCTTT	TRBV7-9	TRBJ1-1	once	NA
CSVGSGQTAYEQYF	TGCAGCGTTGGTTCGGGACAGACCGCCTACGAGCAGTACTTC	TRBV29-1	TRBJ2-7	NA	TRBD1
CASSSSFDQPQHF	TGTGCCAGCAGTTCGAGTTTTGATCAGCCCCAGCATTTT	TRBV27	TRBJ1-5	NA	NA
CASSLDLYEQYF	TGTGCCAGCAGCTTAGATCTCTACGAGCAGTACTTC	TRBV11-2	TRBJ2-7	few	NA
CASSHLREFGELFF	TGCGCCAGCAGCCATCTGCGGGAGTTCGGGGAGCTGTTTTTT	TRBV4-1	TRBJ2-2	NA	TRBD2
CASSFGARYEQYF	TGTGCCAGCAGTTTTGGGGCCAGGTACGAGCAGTACTTC	TRBV28	TRBJ2-7	once	NA
CASSPPYLGTDTQYF	TGTGCCAGCAGCCCCCCTTACTTGGGCACAGATACGCAGTATTTT	TRBV3-1/TRBV3-2	TRBJ2-3	NA	NA
CASSLRTGRGELFF	TGTGCCAGCAGCTTAAGGACAGGCCGCGGGGAGCTGTTTTTT	TRBV7-9	TRBJ2-2	NA	TRBD1
CASSLRYQGNEQFF	TGTGCCAGCAGTTTACGCTATCAGGGAAATGAGCAGTTCTTC	TRBV27	TRBJ2-1	NA	NA
CASSKGLAGSSYNEQFF	TGTGCCAGCAGCAAAGGACTAGCGGGAAGTTCCTACAATGAGCAGTTCTTC	TRBV4-2	TRBJ2-1	NA	TRBD2
CATSGLAVISSYEQYF	TGTGCCACCTCGGGACTAGCGGTAATAAGCTCCTACGAGCAGTACTTC	TRBV2	TRBJ2-7	NA	TRBD2
CASSFGQGPGEEQYF	TGTGCCAGCAGTTTCGGACAGGGGCCTGGGGAGGAGCAGTACTTC	TRBV27	TRBJ2-7	once	TRBD1
CASSEIQAGDTQETQYF	TGTGCCAGCAGTGAAATCCAGGCGGGGGATACTCAAGAGACCCAGTACTTC	TRBV2	TRBJ2-5	NA	TRBD2
CASSFPSTSDRTDTQYF	TGCGCCAGCAGCTTCCCATCAACTAGCGACCGCACAGATACGCAGTATTTT	TRBV5-1	TRBJ2-3	NA	TRBD2
CASRRSATNEKLFF	TGTGCCAGCAGGAGGAGTGCAACTAATGAAAAACTGTTTTTT	TRBV6-5	TRBJ1-4	NA	NA
CASSFLAGGPGELFF	TGTGCCAGCAGCTTCCTAGCGGGAGGGCCCGGGGAGCTGTTTTTT	TRBV11-2	TRBJ2-2	NA	TRBD2
CASSPMLRGHTDTQYF	TGTGCCAGCTCACCCATGTTAAGGGGACACACAGATACGCAGTATTTT	TRBV18	TRBJ2-3	once	NA
CASMSSGSATDTQYF	TGTGCCAGCATGAGTAGCGGGAGTGCGACAGATACGCAGTATTTT	TRBV6-5	TRBJ2-3	NA	TRBD2
CASRSRGQETQYF	TGTGCCAGCAGATCCAGGGGCCAAGAGACCCAGTACTTC	TRBV3-1/TRBV3-2	TRBJ2-5	NA	NA
CASSQQERRGYEQYF	TGCGCCAGCAGTCAGCAAGAACGCAGGGGTTACGAGCAGTACTTC	TRBV23-1	TRBJ2-7	NA	NA
CAISGVGLAGDSFYNEQFF	TGTGCCATCAGTGGAGTGGGGCTAGCGGGAGATAGTTTCTACAATGAGCAGTTCTTC	TRBV10-3	TRBJ2-1	NA	TRBD2
CASRRIGEVRNQPQHF	TGTGCCAGTAGGAGGATCGGAGAAGTAAGAAATCAGCCCCAGCATTTT	TRBV19	TRBJ1-5	NA	NA
CASRSVSWWTGGYGYTF	TGTGCCAGCCGTTCTGTTTCCTGGTGGACAGGGGGCTATGGCTACACCTTC	TRBV27	TRBJ1-2	NA	TRBD1
CASSLASTGRDEQFF	TGTGCCAGCAGTTTAGCTAGTACCGGCCGGGATGAGCAGTTCTTC	TRBV28	TRBJ2-1	NA	NA
CASSLSKGAGVNYGYTF	TGTGCCAGCAGTTTATCGAAGGGGGCCGGGGTAAACTATGGCTACACCTTC	TRBV27	TRBJ1-2	NA	TRBD1
CASSHPGLEGYNEQFF	TGTGCCAGCAGCCATCCGGGACTAGAGGGTTACAATGAGCAGTTCTTC	TRBV3-1/TRBV3-2	TRBJ2-1	NA	TRBD2
CASSPRGYWGTEAFF	TGTGCCAGCAGCCCAAGGGGGTACTGGGGCACTGAAGCTTTCTTT	TRBV5-6	TRBJ1-1	NA	NA
CASSQTPRPSLSQPQHF	TGTGCCAGCAGTCAAACTCCGAGGCCCAGTCTCAGTCAGCCCCAGCATTTT	TRBV27	TRBJ1-5	NA	NA
CASSFSGRGELFF	TGTGCCAGCAGTTTCTCGGGGAGGGGGGAGCTGTTTTTT	TRBV27	TRBJ2-2	NA	NA